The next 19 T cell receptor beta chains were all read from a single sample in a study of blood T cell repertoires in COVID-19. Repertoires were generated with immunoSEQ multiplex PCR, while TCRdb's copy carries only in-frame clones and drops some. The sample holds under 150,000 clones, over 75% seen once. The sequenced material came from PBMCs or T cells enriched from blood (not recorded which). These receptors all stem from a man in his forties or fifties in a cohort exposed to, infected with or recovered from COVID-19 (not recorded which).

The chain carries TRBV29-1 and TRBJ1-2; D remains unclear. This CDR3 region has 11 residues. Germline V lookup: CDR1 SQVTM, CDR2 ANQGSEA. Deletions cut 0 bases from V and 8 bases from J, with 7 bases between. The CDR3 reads CSVEDRKGYTF. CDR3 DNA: TGCAGCGTTGAAGATCGTAAAGGCTACACCTTC.

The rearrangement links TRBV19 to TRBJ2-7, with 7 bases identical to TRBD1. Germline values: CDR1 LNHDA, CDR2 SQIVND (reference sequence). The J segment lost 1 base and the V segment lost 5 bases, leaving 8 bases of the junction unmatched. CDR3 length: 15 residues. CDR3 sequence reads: CASSARDSSSYEQYF. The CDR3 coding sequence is TGTGCCAGTAGTGCGAGGGACAGTTCATCCTACGAGCAGTACTTC.

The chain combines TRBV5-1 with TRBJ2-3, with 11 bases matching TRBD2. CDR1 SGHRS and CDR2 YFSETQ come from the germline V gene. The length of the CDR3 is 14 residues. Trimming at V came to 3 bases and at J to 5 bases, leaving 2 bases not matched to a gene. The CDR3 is CASSSGLAGDTQYF. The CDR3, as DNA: TGCGCCAGCAGCTCTGGACTAGCGGGAGATACGCAGTATTTT.

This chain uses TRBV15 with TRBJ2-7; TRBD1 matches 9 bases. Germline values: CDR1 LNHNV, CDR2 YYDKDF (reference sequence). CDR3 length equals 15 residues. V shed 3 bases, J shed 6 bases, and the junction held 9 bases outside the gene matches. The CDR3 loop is CATSSTGGLVGEQYF. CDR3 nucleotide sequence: TGTGCCACCAGCAGCACAGGGGGCTTGGTTGGCGAGCAGTACTTC.

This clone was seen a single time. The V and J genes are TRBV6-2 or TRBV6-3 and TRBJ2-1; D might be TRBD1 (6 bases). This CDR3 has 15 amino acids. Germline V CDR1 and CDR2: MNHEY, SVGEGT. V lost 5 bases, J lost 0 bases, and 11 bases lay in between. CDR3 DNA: TGTGCCAGCAGTACAGGGTCCACCTCCTACAATGAGCAGTTCTTC. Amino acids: CASSTGSTSYNEQFF.

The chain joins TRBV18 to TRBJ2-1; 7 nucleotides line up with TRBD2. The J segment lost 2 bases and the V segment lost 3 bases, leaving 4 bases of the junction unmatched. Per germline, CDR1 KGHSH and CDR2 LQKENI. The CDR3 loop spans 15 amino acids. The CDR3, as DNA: TGTGCCAGCTCACCCCCGGGACTAACCTACAATGAGCAGTTCTTC. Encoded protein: CASSPPGLTYNEQFF.

CDR3 sequence (DNA): TGTGCCAGCAGTTCGCCGGGACTAGCGTCCACCGGGGAGCTGTTTTTT. It encodes CASSSPGLASTGELFF. The chain carries TRBV27 and TRBJ2-2; TRBD2 aligns across 10 bases. This CDR3 comprises 16 residues. In germline, CDR1 is MNHEY, CDR2 SMNVEV (reference sequence). V lost 4 bases to trimming and J lost 4 bases; unmatched junction nucleotides: 6.

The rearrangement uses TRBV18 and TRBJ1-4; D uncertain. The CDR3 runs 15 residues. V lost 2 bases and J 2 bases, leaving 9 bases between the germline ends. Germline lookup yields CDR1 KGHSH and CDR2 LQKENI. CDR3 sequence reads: CASSPRRGTNEKLFF. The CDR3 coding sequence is TGTGCCAGCTCACCAAGGAGAGGGACTAATGAAAAACTGTTTTTT.

The CDR3, as DNA: TGTGCCAGCAGTTTCGGACAGGGGGCAGCGAGAGGCTACACCTTC. Translated, it gives CASSFGQGAARGYTF. The chain uses TRBV27 and TRBJ1-2; 11 bases match TRBD1. From germline, CDR1 is MNHEY and CDR2 SMNVEV (reference sequence). The CDR3 extends over 15 amino acids. After removal of 3 bases from V and 8 bases from J, the junction contained 8 bases not matched to a gene.

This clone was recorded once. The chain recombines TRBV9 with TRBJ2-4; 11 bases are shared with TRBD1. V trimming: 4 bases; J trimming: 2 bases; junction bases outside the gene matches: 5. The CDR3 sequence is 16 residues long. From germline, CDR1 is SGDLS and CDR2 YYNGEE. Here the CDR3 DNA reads TGTGCCAGCAGCCCCGGACAGGGGGCCCCCAAAAACATTCAGTACTTC. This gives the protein CASSPGQGAPKNIQYF.

The chain's CDR3 is CASGLGTGVPGELFF. The DNA of the CDR3 is TGTGCTAGTGGTTTGGGGACAGGGGTTCCCGGGGAGCTGTTTTTT. V and J are TRBV12-5 and TRBJ2-2; 9 positions agree with TRBD1. Germline V gene data show CDR1 as LGHNT and CDR2 as FRNRAP. The CDR3 is 15 amino acids. The ends lost 1 base at V and 6 bases at J; junction bases unmatched: 3.

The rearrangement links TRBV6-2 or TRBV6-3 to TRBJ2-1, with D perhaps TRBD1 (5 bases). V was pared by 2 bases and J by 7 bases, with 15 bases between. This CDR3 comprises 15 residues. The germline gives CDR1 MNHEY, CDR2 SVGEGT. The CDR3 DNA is TGTGCCAGCAGTTACCAACCGACAGTCGTTAATGAGCAGTTCTTC. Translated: CASSYQPTVVNEQFF.

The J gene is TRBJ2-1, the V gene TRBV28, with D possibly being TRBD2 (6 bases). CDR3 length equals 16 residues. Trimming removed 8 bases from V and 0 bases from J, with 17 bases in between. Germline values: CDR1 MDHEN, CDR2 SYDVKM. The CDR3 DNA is TGTGCCAGCTTACCTTCAGGAGGGCGCTCCTACAATGAGCAGTTCTTC. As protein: CASLPSGGRSYNEQFF.

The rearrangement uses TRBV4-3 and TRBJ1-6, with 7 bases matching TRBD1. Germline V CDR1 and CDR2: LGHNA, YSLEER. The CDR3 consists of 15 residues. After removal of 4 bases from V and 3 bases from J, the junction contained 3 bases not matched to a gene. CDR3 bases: TGCGCCAGCAGCCTTCAGGGGGGCTATAATTCACCCCTCCACTTT. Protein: CASSLQGGYNSPLHF.

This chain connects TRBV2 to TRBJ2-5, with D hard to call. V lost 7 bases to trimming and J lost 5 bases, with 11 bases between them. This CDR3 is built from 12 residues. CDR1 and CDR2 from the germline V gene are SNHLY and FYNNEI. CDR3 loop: CASTLIMETQYF. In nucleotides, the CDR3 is TGTGCCAGCACTCTTATTATGGAGACCCAGTACTTC. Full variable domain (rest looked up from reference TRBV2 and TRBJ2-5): EPEVTQTPSHQVTQMGQEVILRCVPISNHLYFYWYRQILGQKVEFLVSFYNNEISEKSEIFDDQFSVERPDGSNFTLKIRSTKLEDSAMYFCASTLIMETQYFGPGTRLLVL.

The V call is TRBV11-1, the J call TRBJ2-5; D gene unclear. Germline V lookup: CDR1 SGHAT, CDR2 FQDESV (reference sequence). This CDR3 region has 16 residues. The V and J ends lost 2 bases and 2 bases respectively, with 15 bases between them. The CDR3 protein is CASSLQLRSRQETQYF. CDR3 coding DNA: TGTGCCAGCAGCTTACAGTTAAGGAGTCGACAAGAGACCCAGTACTTC. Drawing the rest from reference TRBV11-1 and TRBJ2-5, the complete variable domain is EAEVAQSPRYKITEKSQAVAFWCDPISGHATLYWYRQILGQGPELLVQFQDESVVDDSQLPKDRFSAERLKGVDSTLKIQPAELGDSAMYLCASSLQLRSRQETQYFGPGTRLLVL.

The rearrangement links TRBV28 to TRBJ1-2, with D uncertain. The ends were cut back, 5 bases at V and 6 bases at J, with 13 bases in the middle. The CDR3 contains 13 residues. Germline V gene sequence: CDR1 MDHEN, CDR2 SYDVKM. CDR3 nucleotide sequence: TGTGCCAGCAGTGTATCAACCTCTAATGGCTACACCTTC. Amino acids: CASSVSTSNGYTF.

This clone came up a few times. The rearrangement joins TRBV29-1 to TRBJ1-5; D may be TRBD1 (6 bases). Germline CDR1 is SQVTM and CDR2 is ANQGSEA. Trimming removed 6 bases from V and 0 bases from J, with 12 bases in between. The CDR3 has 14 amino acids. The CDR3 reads CSVAGTSSNQPQHF. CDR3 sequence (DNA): TGCAGCGTGGCAGGGACATCTAGCAATCAGCCCCAGCATTTT.

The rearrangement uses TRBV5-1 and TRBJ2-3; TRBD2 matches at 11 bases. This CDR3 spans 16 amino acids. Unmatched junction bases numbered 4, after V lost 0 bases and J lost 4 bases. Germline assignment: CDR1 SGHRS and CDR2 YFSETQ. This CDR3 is CASSLDGTSGPDTQYF. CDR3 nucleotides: TGCGCCAGCAGCTTGGATGGGACTAGCGGACCAGATACGCAGTATTTT.